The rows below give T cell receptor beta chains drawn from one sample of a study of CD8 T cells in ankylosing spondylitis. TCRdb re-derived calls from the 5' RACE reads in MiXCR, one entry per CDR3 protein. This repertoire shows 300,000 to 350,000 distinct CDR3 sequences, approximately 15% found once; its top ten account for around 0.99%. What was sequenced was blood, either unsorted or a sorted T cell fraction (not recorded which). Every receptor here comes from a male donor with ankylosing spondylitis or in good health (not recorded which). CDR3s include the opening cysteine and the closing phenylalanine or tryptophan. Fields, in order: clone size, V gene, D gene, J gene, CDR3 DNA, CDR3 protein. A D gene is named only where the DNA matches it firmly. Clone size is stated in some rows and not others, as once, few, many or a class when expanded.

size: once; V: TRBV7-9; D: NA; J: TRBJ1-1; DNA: TGTGCCAGCGGCTCCAGACCGCGGAACACTGAAGCTTTCTTT; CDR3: CASGSRPRNTEAFF
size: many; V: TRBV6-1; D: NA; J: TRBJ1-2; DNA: TGTGCCAGCACCACGGGGGGCCGTCATGGCTACACCTTC; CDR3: CASTTGGRHGYTF
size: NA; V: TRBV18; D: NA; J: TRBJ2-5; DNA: TGTGCCAGCTCACCGACCAGCGCAGAGACCCAGTACTTC; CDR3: CASSPTSAETQYF
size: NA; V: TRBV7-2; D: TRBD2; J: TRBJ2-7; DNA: TGTGCCAGCAGCTTAGCAGCTAGCGGGAACGAGCAGTACTTC; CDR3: CASSLAASGNEQYF
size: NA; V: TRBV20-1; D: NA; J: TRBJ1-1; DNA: TGCAGTGCTGGGGGTCGGGGCTTCTTGAACACTGAAGCTTTCTTT; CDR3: CSAGGRGFLNTEAFF
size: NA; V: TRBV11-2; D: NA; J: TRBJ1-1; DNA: TGTGCCAGCAGTTCAGCCAGGACTGAAGCTTTCTTT; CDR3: CASSSARTEAFF
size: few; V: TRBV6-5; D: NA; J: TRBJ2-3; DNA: TGTGCCAGCAGTTACGGCGAACGGACGCCGGGCGCAGATACGCAGTATTTT; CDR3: CASSYGERTPGADTQYF
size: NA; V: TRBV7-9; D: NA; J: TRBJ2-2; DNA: TGTGCCAGCAGCACTCCGGGGCACACCGGGGAGCTGTTTTTT; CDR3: CASSTPGHTGELFF
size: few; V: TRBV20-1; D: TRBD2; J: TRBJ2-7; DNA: TGCAGTGCTTTGAGCGGGGGGCCGGGTGAGCAGTACTTC; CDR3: CSALSGGPGEQYF
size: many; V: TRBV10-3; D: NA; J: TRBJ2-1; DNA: TGTGCCATCGCCACTCCGTGGGACAATGAGCAGTTCTTC; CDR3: CAIATPWDNEQFF
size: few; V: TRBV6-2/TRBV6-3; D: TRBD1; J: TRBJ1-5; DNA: TGTGCCAGCAGTTACTCAAGGGGGCGCGGACAGCCCCAGCATTTT; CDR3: CASSYSRGRGQPQHF
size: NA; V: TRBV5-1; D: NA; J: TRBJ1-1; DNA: TGCGCCAGCAAAGCGGATTTGAACACTGAAGCTTTCTTT; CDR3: CASKADLNTEAFF
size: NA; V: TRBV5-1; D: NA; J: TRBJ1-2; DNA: TGCGCCAGCAGGGTCTCTGGATTCGATGGCTACACCTTC; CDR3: CASRVSGFDGYTF
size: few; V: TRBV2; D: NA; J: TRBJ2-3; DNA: TGTGCCAGCACCGCGGTCGGGGATACGCAGTATTTT; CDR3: CASTAVGDTQYF
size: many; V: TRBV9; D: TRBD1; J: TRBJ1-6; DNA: TGTGCCAGCAGCTCCCGGGACAGGTATTCACCCCTCCACTTT; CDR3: CASSSRDRYSPLHF
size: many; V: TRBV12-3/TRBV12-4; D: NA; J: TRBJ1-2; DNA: TGTGCCAGCAGTTTGCGGGAGGGCGGCTACACCTTC; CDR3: CASSLREGGYTF
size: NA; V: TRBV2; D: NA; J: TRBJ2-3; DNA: TGTGCCAGCAGTGGTCGATCCCCCCTAGCCGATACGCAGTATTTT; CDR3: CASSGRSPLADTQYF
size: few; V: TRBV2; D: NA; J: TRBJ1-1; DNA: TGTGCCAGCACTACGGACGGATACACTGAAGCTTTCTTT; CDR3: CASTTDGYTEAFF
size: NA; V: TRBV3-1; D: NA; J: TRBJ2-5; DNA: TGTGCCAGCAGCCACCAATCAGGACGTCGGGAGACCCAGTACTTC; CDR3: CASSHQSGRRETQYF
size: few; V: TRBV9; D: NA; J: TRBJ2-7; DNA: TGTGCCAGCAGCGTAGGATTAGGGTCCCCCCACGAGCAGTACTTC; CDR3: CASSVGLGSPHEQYF
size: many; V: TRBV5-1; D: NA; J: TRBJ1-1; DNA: TGCGCCAGCAGCTTGCAGGGATCCACTGAAGCTTTCTTT; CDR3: CASSLQGSTEAFF
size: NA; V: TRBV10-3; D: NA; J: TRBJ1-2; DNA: TGTGCCATCATCCAGGATCTCAACTATGGCTACACCTTC; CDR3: CAIIQDLNYGYTF
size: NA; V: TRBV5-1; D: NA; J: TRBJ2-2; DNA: TGCGCCAGCAGCTCATCGGGACATTCTAACACCGGGGAGCTGTTTTTT; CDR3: CASSSSGHSNTGELFF
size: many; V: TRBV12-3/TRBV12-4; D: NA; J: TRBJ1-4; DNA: TGTGCCAGCAGTTTCATGGCAGGAGATGAAAAACTGTTTTTT; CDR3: CASSFMAGDEKLFF
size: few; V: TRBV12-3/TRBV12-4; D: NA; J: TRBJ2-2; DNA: TGTGCCAGCAGTTTGAGGTACCTAGTGGCCGGGGAGCTGTTTTTT; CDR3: CASSLRYLVAGELFF
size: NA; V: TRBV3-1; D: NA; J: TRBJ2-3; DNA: TGTGCCAGCAGCCAAGTGGGGACTCATACGCAGTATTTT; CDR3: CASSQVGTHTQYF
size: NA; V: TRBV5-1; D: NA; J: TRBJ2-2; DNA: TGCGCCAGCAGCTTGAATCCAAACACCGGGGAGCTGTTTTTT; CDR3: CASSLNPNTGELFF
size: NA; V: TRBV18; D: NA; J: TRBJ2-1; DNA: TGTGCCAGCTCACCCGTGGGGACCAATGAGCAGTTCTTC; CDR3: CASSPVGTNEQFF
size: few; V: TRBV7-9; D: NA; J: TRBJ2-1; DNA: TGTGCCAGCAGCCCCGGACTCGGCTGGGACAATGAGCAGTTCTTC; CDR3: CASSPGLGWDNEQFF
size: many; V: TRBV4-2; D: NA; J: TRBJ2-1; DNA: TGTGCCAGCAGCCAAGGATCGGGACAAGGATCCTACAATGAGCAGTTCTTC; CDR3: CASSQGSGQGSYNEQFF
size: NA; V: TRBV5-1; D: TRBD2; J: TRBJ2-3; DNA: TGCGCCAGCAGCCTCCGGGACTACCCACAGGATACGCAGTATTTT; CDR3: CASSLRDYPQDTQYF
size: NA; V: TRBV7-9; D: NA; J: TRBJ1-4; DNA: TGTGCCAGCAGCTCCGGTTCGACTGAAAAACTGTTTTTT; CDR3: CASSSGSTEKLFF
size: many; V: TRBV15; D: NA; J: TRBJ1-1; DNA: TGTGCCACCAGCGCCCTCCGGACGAACACTGAAGCTTTCTTT; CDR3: CATSALRTNTEAFF
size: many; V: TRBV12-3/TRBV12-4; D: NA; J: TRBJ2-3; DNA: TGTGCCAGCCGGCCACGGGGGGCTCTCACAGATACGCAGTATTTT; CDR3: CASRPRGALTDTQYF